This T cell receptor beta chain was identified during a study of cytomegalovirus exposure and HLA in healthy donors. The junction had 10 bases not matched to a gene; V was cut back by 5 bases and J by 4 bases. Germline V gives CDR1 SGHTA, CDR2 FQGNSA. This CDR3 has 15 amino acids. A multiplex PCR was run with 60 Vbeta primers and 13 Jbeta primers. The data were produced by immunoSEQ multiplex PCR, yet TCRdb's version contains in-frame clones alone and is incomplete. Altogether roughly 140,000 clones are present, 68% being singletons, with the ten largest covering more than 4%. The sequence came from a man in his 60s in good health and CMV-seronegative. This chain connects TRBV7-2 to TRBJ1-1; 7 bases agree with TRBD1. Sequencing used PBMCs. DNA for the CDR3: TGTGCCAGCAGCCCTCAGACAGGGAGGCCCACTGAAGCTTTCTTT. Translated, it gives CASSPQTGRPTEAFF.